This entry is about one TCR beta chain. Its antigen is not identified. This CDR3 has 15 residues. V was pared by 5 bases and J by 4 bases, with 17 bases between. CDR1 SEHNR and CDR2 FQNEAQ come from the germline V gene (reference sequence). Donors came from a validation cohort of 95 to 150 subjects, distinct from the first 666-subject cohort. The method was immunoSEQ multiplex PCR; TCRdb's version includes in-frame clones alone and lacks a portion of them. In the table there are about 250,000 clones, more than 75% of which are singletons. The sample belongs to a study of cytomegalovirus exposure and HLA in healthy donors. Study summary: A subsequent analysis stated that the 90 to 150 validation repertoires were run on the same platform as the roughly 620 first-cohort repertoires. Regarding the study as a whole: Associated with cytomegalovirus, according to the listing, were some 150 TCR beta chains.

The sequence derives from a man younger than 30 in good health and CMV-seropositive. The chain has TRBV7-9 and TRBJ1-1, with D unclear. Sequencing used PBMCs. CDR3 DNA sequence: TGTGCCAGCAGCCCTCCCCCCGGGGTCGTCACTGAAGCTTTCTTT. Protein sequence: CASSPPPGVVTEAFF.